This T cell receptor (beta chain) was sequenced during a study of regulatory T cells in long-lasting Graves disease. Study outcomes and limitations: There was favoring of TRBV28, TRBJ1-2 and TRBJ2-5 in persistent disease.

Arm-PCR with iRepertoire HTBI primers amplified the CDR3 regions for these TCR beta libraries. TCRdb redid the calling of the multiplex PCR reads with MiXCR, one entry per CDR3 protein. In the table there are roughly 610,000 distinct CDR3 sequences, about 16% of which are singletons. The time point was: newly diagnosed GD, antithyroid drugs for less than 3 months. RNA from PBMCs was the source of the TCR library. Germline CDR1 is ENHRY and CDR2 is SYGVKD. The junction had 13 bases not matched to a gene; V was cut back by 11 bases and J by 6 bases. This CDR3 is built from 13 residues. This clonotype showed up just a few times. Its antigen is not identified. A much more abundant neighbour one base away suggests this may be a read error. Another study also made use of these data, one on T cells in Graves' hyperthyroidism and ophthalmopathy. From that report: Every diagnosis used clinical symptoms, serum thyroxine and TRAb, thyroid ultrasound and orbital computed tomography. Ophthalmopathy got predicted by the model a median around 6.6 months before its onset.

The source of this sequence is a woman aged 25-40 years with Graves disease. The rearrangement joins TRBV10-3 to TRBJ2-7; 7 bases match TRBD2. Sequencing used peripheral blood mononuclear cells (PBMCs), obtained at new diagnosis, from a patient treated with antithyroid drugs. The CDR3, as DNA: TGTGCCGTCAAGCTGGCGGGAGCATCCGAGCAGTACTTC. It translates to CAVKLAGASEQYF.